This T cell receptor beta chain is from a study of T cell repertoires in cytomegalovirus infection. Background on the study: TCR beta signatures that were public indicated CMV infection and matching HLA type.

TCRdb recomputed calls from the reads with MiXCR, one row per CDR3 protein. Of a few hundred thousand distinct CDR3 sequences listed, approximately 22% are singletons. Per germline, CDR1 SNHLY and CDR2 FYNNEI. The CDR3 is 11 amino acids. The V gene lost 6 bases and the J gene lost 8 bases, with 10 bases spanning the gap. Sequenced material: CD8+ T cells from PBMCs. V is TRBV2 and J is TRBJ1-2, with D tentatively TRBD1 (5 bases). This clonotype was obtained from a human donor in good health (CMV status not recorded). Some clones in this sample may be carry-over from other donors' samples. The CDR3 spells CASRPDTGYTF. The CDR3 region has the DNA TGTGCCAGCAGGCCGGACACGGGCTACACCTTC. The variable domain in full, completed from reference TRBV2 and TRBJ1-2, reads EPEVTQTPSHQVTQMGQEVILRCVPISNHLYFYWYRQILGQKVEFLVSFYNNEISEKSEIFDDQFSVERPDGSNFTLKIRSTKLEDSAMYFCASRPDTGYTFGSGTRLTVV.